A single sample is the source of the 27 T cell receptor beta chains below, sequenced in a study of vaccination effects on CD4 cells after COVID-19. Within the ViraFEST assay, antigen-specific CD4+ T cells underwent expansion with viral peptide pools prior to sequencing. Cells that had been cultured for roughly ten days were the source of isolated CD4+ T cells. The study found no prior SARS-CoV-2 infection in the vaccine recipients, who tested negative for nucleocapsid antibodies. Their antigens are not known. Sequencing was performed with immunoSEQ multiplex PCR; in TCRdb, only in-frame clones are kept and a portion is missing. In the table there are tens of thousands of clones, just under 80% of which are singletons. The sample in question was CD4+ T cells from PBMCs cultured with HCoV-OC43 spike peptides, obtained before COVID-19 vaccination. Subset noted: HCoV-OC43 spike overlapping peptide pool stimulation. The receptors shown here come from a human donor who received a COVID-19 vaccine.

This rearrangement joins TRBV30 to TRBJ2-1; unclear D gene. V was cut by 0 bases and J by 1 base, with 7 bases left in between. CDR1 GTSNPN and CDR2 SVGIG come from the germline V gene (reference sequence). This CDR3 region has 14 residues. The CDR3 DNA reads as TGTGCCTGGAGTGTCCCTTCGTCCTACAATGAGCAGTTCTTC. Residues: CAWSVPSSYNEQFF. The full variable domain, with the rest looked up from reference TRBV30 and TRBJ2-1, is SQTIHQWPATLVQPVGSPLSLECTVEGTSNPNLYWYRQAAGRGLQLLFYSVGIGQISSEVPQNLSASRPQDRQFILSSKKLLLSDSGFYLCAWSVPSSYNEQFFGPGTRLTVL.

CDR3 sequence (DNA): TGTGCCAGCAGCTTCGATCGGAACACTGAAGCTTTCTTT. Protein product: CASSFDRNTEAFF. This chain connects TRBV5-5 to TRBJ1-1; D gene uncertain. The ends were cut back, 2 bases at V and 1 base at J, with 6 bases in the middle. CDR1 is SGHKS, CDR2 YYEKEE, per germline (reference sequence). The CDR3 length is 13 residues. The full variable domain, completed using reference TRBV5-5 and TRBJ1-1, is DAGVTQSPTHLIKTRGQQVTLRCSPISGHKSVSWYQQVLGQGPQFIFQYYEKEERGRGNFPDRFSARQFPNYSSELNVNALLLGDSALYLCASSFDRNTEAFFGQGTRLTVV.

The rearrangement links TRBV28 to TRBJ1-1, with a weak D call TRBD1 (5 bases). This CDR3 has 13 residues. Germline V CDR1 and CDR2: MDHEN, SYDVKM. Trimming took 2 bases from V and 1 from J, leaving 5 bases between them. The CDR3 loop reads CASSLGGNTEAFF. In nucleotides, the CDR3 is TGTGCCAGCAGTTTAGGGGGGAACACTGAAGCTTTCTTT.

The chain has TRBV5-1 and TRBJ2-3; D gene unclear. The CDR3 length is 16 residues. Germline loops: CDR1 SGHRS, CDR2 YFSETQ. Trimming took 4 bases from V and 2 from J, leaving 17 bases between them. CDR3 sequence (DNA): TGCGCCAGCAGCCTAGACAACACCCAGGCCACAGATACGCAGTATTTT. Encoded protein: CASSLDNTQATDTQYF.

The chain links TRBV7-9 to TRBJ2-5, with D tentatively TRBD1 (6 bases). This CDR3 is built from 16 residues. V lost 0 bases and J lost 5, with 16 bases in between. Germline CDR1 is SEHNR and CDR2 is FQNEAQ (reference sequence). The CDR3 sequence: CASSLAWQGLSETQYF. In DNA, the CDR3 is TGTGCCAGCAGCTTAGCGTGGCAGGGGTTATCCGAGACCCAGTACTTC.

V is TRBV6-1 and J is TRBJ2-6; 8 nucleotides line up with TRBD1. V dropped 2 bases and J dropped 4; count of bases not matched to a gene: 7. The germline gives CDR1 MNHNS, CDR2 SASEGT. The CDR3 runs to 17 residues. The CDR3 here is CASSERGQGTGANVLTF. The CDR3 DNA reads TGTGCCAGCAGTGAACGAGGACAGGGAACCGGGGCCAACGTCCTGACTTTC.

The chain combines TRBV30 with TRBJ1-1; no clear D gene. Trimming stripped 3 bases from V and 7 bases from J, with 9 bases between. The CDR3 extends over 11 amino acids. Per the germline V gene, CDR1 is GTSNPN and CDR2 is SVGIG (reference sequence). CDR3 coding DNA: TGTGCCTGGAGGGGGAGGATTGAAGCTTTCTTT. It encodes CAWRGRIEAFF.

The V and J genes are TRBV9 and TRBJ1-1; possible D gene TRBD1, 6 bases. Between the trimmed V and J ends, which lost 0 bases and 1 base, there was a span of 13 bases. Germline CDR1 reads SGDLS; CDR2 reads YYNGEE. The CDR3 is 16 residues long. The CDR3 DNA sequence: TGTGCCAGCAGCGTAGGAATGGGGGGGCGGAACACTGAAGCTTTCTTT. Its translation is CASSVGMGGRNTEAFF.

The chain combines TRBV21-1 with TRBJ2-7; the listed D gene, TRBD1, was not tested against the DNA. TRBV21-1 is a pseudogene locus. CDR3 length equals 13 residues. CDR3 coding DNA: TGTGCCAGCAGCAGGGACAGGGAAGACGAGCAGTACGTC. It translates to CASSRDREDEQYV.

DNA of the CDR3: TGTGCCTGGAGTGTCGGCAGAGGACGGCGCGGGAATGAGCAGTTCTTC. This codes for CAWSVGRGRRGNEQFF. The chain carries TRBV30 and TRBJ2-1, with D possibly matching TRBD2 (5 bases). Germline assignment: CDR1 GTSNPN and CDR2 SVGIG (reference sequence). Trimming shortened V by 0 bases and J by 7 bases, and 19 bases separated the two germline ends. The CDR3 runs 16 residues.

The chain combines TRBV5-6 with TRBJ1-2; D is undetermined. CDR1 is SGHDT and CDR2 is YYEEEE in the germline V gene. The germline V and J ends were trimmed by 4 bases and 6 bases, with 10 bases remaining between them. CDR3 size: 12 residues. DNA of the CDR3: TGTGCCAGCAGCCTCAGCTGGAATGGCTACACCTTC. It codes for CASSLSWNGYTF.

This chain connects TRBV7-2 to TRBJ1-2; TRBD1 agrees at 7 bases. This CDR3 comprises 14 residues. Per germline, CDR1 SGHTA and CDR2 FQGNSA. With V trimmed by 4 bases and J by 4 bases, 6 bases remained unmatched. The CDR3 region is CASSSGQVVYGYTF. The CDR3 nucleotides read TGTGCCAGCAGCTCAGGACAGGTTGTCTATGGCTACACCTTC.

V gene TRBV5-4 combines with J gene TRBJ1-4; D unresolved. Germline CDR1 is SGHNT and CDR2 is YYREEE (reference sequence). CDR3 size: 14 residues. Trimming stripped 4 bases from V and 3 bases from J, with 10 bases between. CDR3 bases: TGTGCCAGCAGCCTGACTCCGGCTAATGAAAAACTGTTTTTT. Its protein is CASSLTPANEKLFF.

The chain employs TRBV6-1 and TRBJ2-1, with D maybe TRBD2 (6 bases). This CDR3 is 16 amino acids long. The V end was cut by 5 bases, the J end by 4 bases, with 18 bases between. Looked up from germline, CDR1 is MNHNS and CDR2 is SASEGT. CDR3 loop: CASSQGEDWSYNEQFF. The CDR3 DNA is TGTGCCAGCAGTCAAGGGGAGGATTGGTCTTACAATGAGCAGTTCTTC.

Concerning this clone itself: This CDR3 is also generated by other DNA sequences in the sample. The gene calls are TRBV7-9 and TRBJ1-5; no reliable D call. V lost 3 bases, J lost 1 base, and 10 bases lay in between. CDR3 length equals 15 residues. From germline, CDR1 is SEHNR and CDR2 FQNEAQ (reference sequence). The CDR3 nucleotides are TGTGCCAGCAGCTTTGGTGGAGGAAGCAATCAGCCCCAGCATTTT. It translates to CASSFGGGSNQPQHF.

The CDR3 DNA reads TGTGCCACCAGCGAGGGACAGGTCCAAGAGACCCAGTACTTC. It codes for CATSEGQVQETQYF. This chain joins TRBV24-1 and TRBJ2-5; 8 bases are a match to TRBD1. The junction had 4 bases not matched to a gene; V was cut back by 7 bases and J by 1 base. The germline CDR1 and CDR2 sequences are KGHDR and SFDVKD. There are 14 residues in the CDR3.

The V gene is TRBV19, the J gene TRBJ2-7; 9 positions agree with TRBD1. In germline, CDR1 is LNHDA, CDR2 SQIVND (reference sequence). V lost 4 bases to trimming and J lost 3 bases; unmatched junction nucleotides: 4. The CDR3 is made up of 14 amino acids. In nucleotides, the CDR3 is TGTGCCAGTAGTAAGACAGGGGGAGTCTACGAGCAGTACGTC. Translating it yields CASSKTGGVYEQYV.

This clone was picked up a small number of times. This sequence joins TRBV27 and TRBJ1-6; unclear D gene. Deletions cut 7 bases from V and 7 bases from J, with 17 bases between. CDR1 is MNHEY, CDR2 SMNVEV, per germline (reference sequence). This CDR3 is built from 15 residues. The CDR3 bases are TGTGCCAGCACCTACAGCGGAGTTAACAATTCACCCCTCCACTTT. It yields the protein CASTYSGVNNSPLHF.

This clone has just a few counts. The chain is built from TRBV27 and TRBJ1-2; the D gene is possibly TRBD1 (6 bases). This CDR3 has 13 amino acids. CDR1 is MNHEY, CDR2 SMNVEV, per germline (reference sequence). Trimming took off 5 bases at V and 2 bases at J, with 9 bases between the two ends. CDR3: CASSPDRNYGYTF. In DNA form, the CDR3 reads TGTGCCAGCAGTCCAGACAGGAACTATGGCTACACCTTC.

The chain employs TRBV13 and TRBJ1-2, with D perhaps TRBD1 (6 bases). The ends were cut back, 5 bases at V and 3 bases at J, with 16 bases in the middle. Germline CDR1 PRHDT, CDR2 FYEKMQ (reference sequence). The CDR3 runs to 15 residues. The CDR3 region is CASSLREAGDYGYTF. CDR3 nucleotide sequence: TGTGCCAGCAGCCTCCGCGAGGCAGGGGACTATGGCTACACCTTC.

This clone was seen once. CDR3: CATSDESDRSSGQPQHF. The CDR3 DNA follows: TGTGCCACCAGTGATGAATCGGACAGGTCCTCGGGTCAGCCCCAGCATTTT. The chain joins TRBV24-1 to TRBJ1-5; 7 bases fit TRBD1. From germline, CDR1 is KGHDR and CDR2 SFDVKD. The CDR3 length is 17 residues. V was clipped by 3 bases and J by 6 bases; unmatched bases: 13.

The rearrangement links TRBV24-1 to TRBJ2-2; perhaps TRBD2 as D (5 bases). Trimming removed 5 bases from V and 3 bases from J, with 9 bases in between. The V gene's germline CDR1 is KGHDR and CDR2 SFDVKD. The CDR3 consists of 14 residues. The CDR3 region is CATSGTEDTGELFF. The DNA of the CDR3 is TGTGCCACCAGTGGGACGGAGGACACCGGGGAGCTGTTTTTT.

This clone has a single count. The V gene is TRBV5-4, the J gene TRBJ2-3; 13 nucleotides align to TRBD2. With 4 bases clipped from V and 2 bases from J, the junction kept 7 bases outside the gene matches. The germline V gene has CDR1 SGHNT and CDR2 YYREEE (reference sequence). This CDR3 spans 17 amino acids. Written as DNA, the CDR3 is TGTGCCAGCAGCGCGAAGACTAGCGGGGGGTCCACAGATACGCAGTATTTT. Translation gives CASSAKTSGGSTDTQYF.

The rearrangement joins TRBV11-3 to TRBJ1-1, with a tentative D call TRBD1 (5 bases). The germline CDR1 and CDR2 sequences are SGHNT and YENEEA. Trimming stripped 4 bases from V and 0 bases from J, with 9 bases between. The CDR3 sequence is 14 residues long. As DNA, the CDR3 is TGTGCCAGCAGCTCACGAGGGGTGAACACTGAAGCTTTCTTT. Protein: CASSSRGVNTEAFF.

V and J are TRBV7-8 and TRBJ2-7; perhaps TRBD1 as D (6 bases). Trimming cost V 2 bases and J 3 bases, with 8 bases left between them. This CDR3 is 13 amino acids long. Germline V gene lookup returns CDR1 SGHVS and CDR2 FQNEAQ. The CDR3 region is CASSLTRGYEQYV. The CDR3 DNA reads TGTGCCAGCAGCTTAACCAGGGGCTACGAGCAGTACGTC.

This sequence joins TRBV6-5 and TRBJ2-7; D gene unclear. This CDR3 region has 13 residues. Germline-derived CDR1 and CDR2 are MNHEY and SVGAGI. V lost 5 bases and J 1 base, leaving 9 bases between the germline ends. The CDR3 sequence: CASSINWSYEQYV. DNA of the CDR3: TGTGCCAGCAGTATTAACTGGTCCTACGAGCAGTACGTC.

V usage is TRBV19 and J usage is TRBJ1-5, with 10 positions matching TRBD1. Trimming cost V 3 bases and J 2 bases; bases outside gene matches: 1. CDR3 length: 15 amino acids. CDR1 and CDR2 (germline): LNHDA, SQIVND (reference sequence). The CDR3 region is CASSMTGGGNQPQHF. In DNA form, the CDR3 reads TGTGCCAGTAGTATGACAGGGGGCGGCAATCAGCCCCAGCATTTT.